A selection of T cell receptor beta chains follows, all from one sample in a study of OX40 agonist ivuxolimab in advanced cancers. Data came from immunoSEQ multiplex PCR; TCRdb stores just in-frame clones and leaves some out. This table holds 34,000 or so clones, roughly four fifths found once. The source was CD4+ or CD8+ T cells sorted from blood, collected in a trial of the OX40 agonist ivuxolimab. Receptor source: an adult with an advanced solid tumor such as melanoma, head and neck, liver or kidney cancer. Both conserved end residues are part of each CDR3. The D gene is left open where the match is weak. Not all rows give a size; the values are once, few, many and, for expanded clones, a class.

clone_size,v_call,d_call,j_call,cdr3_aa,cdr3_nt
.,TRBV6-5,.,TRBJ2-7,CASSPGGVPPEQYF,TGTGCCAGCAGTCCCGGAGGGGTGCCCCCGGAGCAGTACTTC
.,TRBV7-3,.,TRBJ1-1,CASSLIYGSKKAFF,TGTGCCAGCAGCTTAATATACGGGAGTAAAAAAGCTTTCTTT
.,TRBV19,TRBD1,TRBJ1-2,CASRIAGVGQGGLYGYTF,TGTGCCAGTAGGATAGCTGGAGTGGGACAGGGAGGACTCTATGGCTACACCTTC
.,TRBV5-1,TRBD1,TRBJ1-1,CASSWAGGTEAFF,TGCGCCAGCAGCTGGGCAGGGGGCACTGAAGCTTTCTTT
.,TRBV5-4,TRBD2,TRBJ2-7,CASSPGLAGGVYEQYF,TGTGCCAGCAGCCCCGGACTAGCGGGAGGGGTCTACGAGCAGTACTTC
.,TRBV4-1,.,TRBJ1-1,CASSLHPPGATEAFF,TGCGCCAGCAGCCTTCACCCCCCAGGGGCCACTGAAGCTTTCTTT
.,TRBV10-1,.,TRBJ2-1,CASSESGRPHEQFF,TGCGCCAGCAGTGAGTCTGGTCGTCCCCATGAGCAGTTCTTC
.,TRBV7-2,.,TRBJ2-2,CASSQGHYTGELFF,TGTGCCAGCAGCCAAGGACATTACACCGGGGAGCTGTTTTTT
.,TRBV7-2,.,TRBJ1-5,CASSLDRGQPQHF,TGTGCCAGCAGCTTAGATAGGGGACAGCCCCAGCATTTT
.,TRBV7-8,.,TRBJ1-4,CASSPDGLKGLFF,TGTGCCAGCAGCCCTGACGGCTTGAAGGGACTGTTTTTT
.,TRBV28,TRBD2,TRBJ2-7,CASSLTSGRGLAYEQYF,TGTGCCAGCAGTTTGACTAGCGGGAGGGGTCTAGCCTACGAGCAGTACTTC
.,TRBV18,.,TRBJ2-3,CASLASISTDTQYF,TGTGCCAGCTTAGCCTCCATCAGCACAGATACGCAGTATTTT
.,TRBV27,.,TRBJ2-2,CASSLSRTTPGVAGELFF,TGTGCCAGCAGTTTATCGAGAACTACGCCAGGGGTCGCCGGGGAGCTGTTTTTT
once,TRBV27,.,TRBJ2-5,CASRPGVGETQYF,TGTGCCAGCAGACCCGGAGTAGGAGAGACCCAGTACTTC